This paragraph reports one TCR beta chain. Its antigen is unidentified. This CDR3 has 17 residues. V was pared by 10 bases and J by 2 bases, with 24 bases between. Germline-derived CDR1 and CDR2 are MGHRA and YSYEKL. Clones were read by immunoSEQ multiplex PCR, and TCRdb kept only the in-frame ones, dropping some. The table records about 1.5 million clones, approximately 98% of them present only once. This sample is drawn from a study of shared clonotypes between healthy human individuals. Regarding the study as a whole: Naive subsets, compared against memory subsets, generally had larger estimated richness values.

This TCR was recovered from a young man in good health. The J gene is TRBJ2-1, the V gene TRBV4-1; D assignment may be TRBD1 or TRBD2 (6 bases each). Input material: naive CD4+ T cells sorted from blood. Subset denoted: CD45RA+ positively selected. Here the CDR3 reads CATSGGPPGSTYNEQFF. The CDR3 region has the DNA TGCGCCACAAGTGGGGGGCCCCCGGGTAGTACCTACAATGAGCAGTTCTTC.